A selection of T cell receptor beta chains follows, all from one sample in a study of cytomegalovirus exposure and HLA in healthy donors. Assay: immunoSEQ multiplex PCR; the TCRdb copy retains only in-frame clones and omits some. The sample lists 110,000 or so clones, approximately 90% occurring once. Sequenced sample: PBMCs. The source is a man younger than 35 in good health and CMV-seropositive. CDR3s leave out the opening cysteine and the closing phenylalanine or tryptophan. D genes are given only for firm matches. The size of a clone is reported for some rows only, either as once, few or many, or as a class for expanded clones.

cdr3_aa,d_call,j_call,clone_size,v_call
ASSQDLRGLSNTGELF,NA,TRBJ2-2,NA,TRBV4-3
ASSSGGYEQY,NA,TRBJ2-7,NA,TRBV5-1
ASSQGGVGGWGAF,NA,TRBJ1-1,once,TRBV4-1
ASSASGGASAKNIQY,TRBD2,TRBJ2-4,NA,TRBV2
ASSLYPGQGDQPQH,TRBD1,TRBJ1-5,NA,TRBV5-1
ASSEFSGYNQPQH,NA,TRBJ1-5,NA,TRBV6-1
ASSAGQGPR,NA,TRBJ1-1,NA,TRBV7-2
ASSFTGGTEAF,TRBD1,TRBJ1-1,NA,TRBV7-2
ASSPGVETQY,NA,TRBJ2-5,NA,TRBV6-6
ASSPALQGAGGYT,TRBD1,TRBJ1-2,NA,TRBV27
ASSNYGANYGYT,NA,TRBJ1-2,NA,TRBV10-2
ASRSGQGPQETQY,TRBD1,TRBJ2-5,few,TRBV5-1
ASSKVLGIPYEQY,NA,TRBJ2-7,NA,TRBV21-1
ASSPGTGYEQY,NA,TRBJ2-7,NA,TRBV18
ASSEYSGANVLT,NA,TRBJ2-6,once,TRBV2
AWSAGQPIGYEQY,NA,TRBJ2-7,NA,TRBV30
ASSLGGADTQY,NA,TRBJ2-3,NA,TRBV28
ASSGSTANQPQH,NA,TRBJ1-5,NA,TRBV19
ASSANRGSYEQY,TRBD1,TRBJ2-7,NA,TRBV11-2
ASSLWIGTTNTGELF,NA,TRBJ2-2,NA,TRBV11-1
ASSQGNRLLAGATIY,NA,TRBJ1-3,NA,TRBV4-2
ASSQDGTSGGNEQF,TRBD2,TRBJ2-1,NA,TRBV4-3
ASSPRNQPQH,NA,TRBJ1-5,NA,TRBV7-2
ATSRVARAIDEQY,NA,TRBJ2-7,NA,TRBV15
ASSLLDRDRGNTIY,TRBD1,TRBJ1-3,NA,TRBV5-4
ASSRLAGAIRDEQF,TRBD2,TRBJ2-1,NA,TRBV19
ATVQGEFTEAF,TRBD1,TRBJ1-1,NA,TRBV10-3
ASSQDRGYEQY,NA,TRBJ2-7,NA,TRBV4-3
ASSPLGLRSSYNEQF,NA,TRBJ2-1,NA,TRBV5-1
ASSRRGADTQY,TRBD2,TRBJ2-3,NA,TRBV28
ASSFFQANEKLF,NA,TRBJ1-4,NA,TRBV28
ATSRETLRGLYQETQY,NA,TRBJ2-5,few,TRBV15
ASSSQGWTGGASGELF,TRBD1,TRBJ2-2,NA,TRBV28
SADTEDSRYGYT,NA,TRBJ1-2,NA,TRBV29-1
ASSAPSARQINKNQPQH,NA,TRBJ1-5,NA,TRBV7-4
ASSPNREPSYNSPLH,NA,TRBJ1-6,NA,TRBV2
ASSMIDSSSYGYT,NA,TRBJ1-2,once,TRBV19
ASSQDKGLGLREQF,TRBD2,TRBJ2-1,once,TRBV4-3
ASSLGTGGSSYEQY,TRBD1,TRBJ2-7,NA,TRBV27
ASSPPRRDRSRQLSGNTIY,TRBD1,TRBJ1-3,NA,TRBV28
ASSSPWGQGEDEQY,TRBD1,TRBJ2-7,few,TRBV28
ASSYSAGIGANVLT,NA,TRBJ2-6,NA,TRBV6-6
SARGSHEQF,NA,TRBJ2-1,NA,TRBV20-1
ASMEGQVNYGYT,NA,TRBJ1-2,once,TRBV5-1
ASSPSVNTEAF,NA,TRBJ1-1,NA,TRBV18
AGNRDRSSYEQY,TRBD1,TRBJ2-7,NA,TRBV2
ASSLAGQAPSNYGYT,TRBD1,TRBJ1-2,NA,TRBV28
ASSQLGGDRSYGYT,TRBD1,TRBJ1-2,NA,TRBV4-2
ASRGQHSEAF,NA,TRBJ1-1,NA,TRBV5-4
ASSQGNQPQH,NA,TRBJ1-5,NA,TRBV27
ASSVSGGANVLT,NA,TRBJ2-6,NA,TRBV9
ASSLEQGMNTEAF,NA,TRBJ1-1,NA,TRBV7-8
ASSFGTNNSPLH,NA,TRBJ1-6,NA,TRBV28
ASSSRGTPSYEQY,NA,TRBJ2-7,NA,TRBV7-2
ASSGSGGTQPQH,TRBD1,TRBJ1-5,NA,TRBV2
ASSLGGRSYGYT,NA,TRBJ1-2,NA,TRBV7-8
ASSLDAQPQH,NA,TRBJ1-5,NA,TRBV7-2
ASNSLVPGNEQF,NA,TRBJ2-1,NA,TRBV7-2
ASSASGGEETQY,TRBD2,TRBJ2-5,NA,TRBV7-2
ASSQVGSGGELF,NA,TRBJ2-2,NA,TRBV4-1